The 5 T cell receptor beta chains below come from one sample, sequenced in a study of post-analysis software for immune sequencing data. Presence of unique molecular identifiers characterized the TCR beta cDNA libraries. TCRdb re-analysed the PCR reads in MiXCR, keeping a single row per CDR3 protein. In the table there are hundreds of thousands of distinct CDR3 sequences, 30% of which are singletons. The study, taken as a whole, reports: Comparison of patients with controls showed roughly five TRBV segments more frequent in patients, TRBV5-6, TRBV5-1 and TRBV20-1 among them.

No cognate antigen is known for these TCRs. Sequences were obtained from blood. These receptors were taken from a girl aged 5 to 17 with multiple sclerosis.

This clonotype was detected a few times. V is TRBV7-8 and J is TRBJ2-5; either TRBD1 or TRBD2 may fit D (5 bases each). Trimming left V 2 bases short and J 4 bases short, with 11 bases between. Germline CDR1 reads SGHVS; CDR2 reads FQNEAQ. CDR3 length: 14 residues. The CDR3 DNA is TGTGCCAGCAGCTTACCGGGGCACCTAGAGACCCAGTACTTC. Translated: CASSLPGHLETQYF.

The CDR3 bases are TGTGCCAGCAGGCCCGACGGGGGCGTCTACACCTTC. Its protein is CASRPDGGVYTF. The chain recombines TRBV7-2 with TRBJ1-2; D is perhaps TRBD1 (6 bases). Germline CDR1 is SGHTA and CDR2 is FQGNSA. This CDR3 has 12 amino acids. V shed 6 bases and J shed 10 bases, with 15 bases lying between them.

This clonotype was picked up a small number of times. The chain joins TRBV7-2 to TRBJ1-2, with D unclear. V gave up 5 bases and J gave up 10 bases, with 23 bases separating them. Per germline, CDR1 SGHTA and CDR2 FQGNSA. This CDR3 is built from 15 residues. Here the CDR3 reads CASSPQPGPSSDYTF. As DNA, the CDR3 is TGTGCCAGCAGCCCCCAACCCGGGCCCAGCTCGGACTACACCTTC.

There are a few counts of this clonotype. V gene TRBV6-1 combines with J gene TRBJ2-7; the match to TRBD1 covers 8 bases. V was pared by 0 bases and J by 1 base, with 2 bases of the junction left unmatched. The germline V gene encodes CDR1 MNHNS and CDR2 SASEGT. The CDR3 runs to 15 residues. For the CDR3, the DNA is TGTGCCAGCAGTGAAGCCTGGGACAGGTCCTACGAGCAGTACTTC. Translated: CASSEAWDRSYEQYF.

The chain uses TRBV4-1 and TRBJ2-7; the D gene is possibly TRBD2 (6 bases). Germline V gene lookup returns CDR1 MGHRA and CDR2 YSYEKL. Trimming removed 0 bases from V and 7 bases from J, with 16 bases in between. The CDR3 is 15 amino acids. CDR3 residues: CASSQDSGGSEEQYF. In DNA, the CDR3 is TGCGCCAGCAGCCAAGATTCCGGGGGTTCGGAGGAGCAGTACTTC.